The rows below give T cell receptor beta chains drawn from one sample of a study of CD8+CD57+ T cells in acquired aplastic anemia. TCRdb used MiXCR to reprocess the reads, holding one entry per CDR3 protein. The profile shows about 190,000 distinct CDR3 sequences, around half of them singletons. Specimen: sorted CD4+, CD8+, or CD8+CD57+ T cells (not recorded which) from PBMCs. The receptors come from a human donor in good health, serving as a control. The CDR3 runs from the conserved cysteine through the conserved F or W. A D gene is named only where the DNA matches it firmly. Clone size is not always given. Where it is, it says once, few, many or a class for expanded clones.

TRBJ2-1,many,TRBD2,TRBV20-1,TGCAGTGCTAGTGGCGGGGGGGGATTTAAGGATGAGCAGTTCTTC,CSASGGGGFKDEQFF
TRBJ2-1,few,.,TRBV9,TGTGCCAGCAGCCAGGGGACTTCTTCCTACAATGAGCAGTTCTTC,CASSQGTSSYNEQFF
TRBJ2-2,once,.,TRBV20-1,TGCAGTGCTACTAGGGGGACCGGGGAGCTGTTTTTT,CSATRGTGELFF
TRBJ1-3,.,.,TRBV29-1,TGCAGCGTCGGCTTACAGGGAGCTGGAAACACCATATATTTT,CSVGLQGAGNTIYF
TRBJ2-2,many,TRBD1,TRBV9,TGTGCCAGCAGCGTGACAGGGGATCGCACCGGGGAGCTGTTTTTT,CASSVTGDRTGELFF
TRBJ1-5,.,TRBD1,TRBV11-2,TGTGCCAGCAGCTTAGGACAGGGTGGCAATCAGCCCCAGCATTTT,CASSLGQGGNQPQHF
TRBJ1-1,.,TRBD1,TRBV19,TGTGCCACCAGGACAGGCCTGAGGACTGAAGCTTTCTTT,CATRTGLRTEAFF
TRBJ1-5,.,.,TRBV20-1,TGCAGTGCTTCACCGGGGGTCAATCAGCCCCAGCATTTT,CSASPGVNQPQHF
TRBJ2-2,once,TRBD2,TRBV7-7,TGTGCTAGCAGCCCTCAGACTAGCGGGAGACTGGGCGGGGAGCTGTTTTTT,CASSPQTSGRLGGELFF
TRBJ2-7,many,TRBD1,TRBV12-5,TGTGCTAGTGGTTTGCCAGTCGACAGGGGAAACTCCTACGAGCAGTACTTC,CASGLPVDRGNSYEQYF
TRBJ1-6,.,TRBD1,TRBV29-1,TGCAGCGTTGCACAGGGGGCCGGATCACCCCTCCACTTT,CSVAQGAGSPLHF
TRBJ2-1,.,.,TRBV9,TGTGCCAGCAGCGTAAAGGGGAATGAGCAGTTCTTC,CASSVKGNEQFF
TRBJ1-1,.,.,TRBV2,TGTGCCAGCAGAATAGAGAGGGGGACTGAAGCTTTCTTT,CASRIERGTEAFF
TRBJ1-2,many,TRBD1,TRBV10-3,TGTGCCATCAGTGAGTCGGGACAGGGGGCAACTGGCTATGGCTACACCTTC,CAISESGQGATGYGYTF
TRBJ2-1,.,.,TRBV29-1,TGCAGCGTTGAAGTGGGGTCGGACAATGAGCAGTTCTTC,CSVEVGSDNEQFF
TRBJ1-1,many,.,TRBV7-9,TGTGCCAGCAGCTCCCGGACAGCCGCTGAGGCTTTCTTT,CASSSRTAAEAFF
TRBJ2-5,many,.,TRBV20-1,TGCAGTGCTAGGGAACATACTAGGGAAGAGACCCAGTACTTC,CSAREHTREETQYF
TRBJ2-7,.,.,TRBV7-2,TGTGCCAGCAGCCGGCTTGGGCGGGACTACGAGCAGTACTTC,CASSRLGRDYEQYF
TRBJ2-7,.,.,TRBV7-6,TGTGCCAGCGGAGGCGCAGCGAGGACGGGGGAGCAGTACTTC,CASGGAARTGEQYF
TRBJ2-7,few,TRBD1,TRBV28,TGTGCCAGCAGTCCCCGTGGAGGACAGGATTACGAGCAGTACTTC,CASSPRGGQDYEQYF
TRBJ2-5,many,.,TRBV9,TGTGCCAGCAGCCGCGGTGACACTCCTGAGGGGGGGCAAGAGACCCAGTACTTC,CASSRGDTPEGGQETQYF
TRBJ2-4,.,TRBD2,TRBV19,TGTGCCAGTAGTACCCCCAGGGAGGGAGCCAAAAACATTCAGTACTTC,CASSTPREGAKNIQYF
TRBJ1-4,many,TRBD1,TRBV9,TGTGCCAGCAGTGTAGGACAGGGAGAAAAACTGTTTTTT,CASSVGQGEKLFF
TRBJ2-1,.,.,TRBV9,TGTGCCAGCAGCGTAGAGCCGACTCCGGGGAATGAGCAGTTCTTC,CASSVEPTPGNEQFF
TRBJ1-2,many,.,TRBV11-2,TGTGCCAGCAGTGTAAACTATGGCTACACCTTC,CASSVNYGYTF
TRBJ2-1,.,.,TRBV28,TGTGCCAGCAGTTGGGGAGCCAATGAGCAGTTCTTC,CASSWGANEQFF
TRBJ2-5,many,.,TRBV5-1,TGCGCCAGCAGCTTGACACAGGGATTCGGGAGTCAGACCCAGTACTTC,CASSLTQGFGSQTQYF
TRBJ1-2,.,.,TRBV15,TGTGCCACCAGCAGTAGAGGGTTGGGTGGCTACACCTTC,CATSSRGLGGYTF
TRBJ2-7,.,.,TRBV20-1,TGCAGTGCTAGAGGTTCATCCTACGAGCAGTACTTC,CSARGSSYEQYF
TRBJ1-1,.,TRBD1,TRBV7-9,TGTGCCAGCAGCCCGACAGGGCCGACGCCGCAAGCTTTCTTT,CASSPTGPTPQAFF
TRBJ2-5,many,.,TRBV20-1,TGCAGTGCTAGAGAATGGGGCAGGGAAGTGGAGACCCAGTACTTC,CSAREWGREVETQYF
TRBJ1-2,.,.,TRBV19,TGTGCCAGTAGTATAACCGTAGCTAACTATGGCTACACCTTC,CASSITVANYGYTF
TRBJ2-3,many,.,TRBV5-1,TGCGCCAGCAGCTTGGGAGACATCACAGATACGCAGTATTTT,CASSLGDITDTQYF
TRBJ2-7,.,.,TRBV28,TGTGCCAGCAGTTTAAGCTCTGGAGGGGGGAGCAGGTACGAGCAGTACTTC,CASSLSSGGGSRYEQYF
TRBJ1-5,.,TRBD1,TRBV7-9,TGTGCCAGCAGCTTCGGGACAGGGTGGCAGCCCCAGCATTTT,CASSFGTGWQPQHF
TRBJ2-7,.,.,TRBV11-2,TGTGCCAGCGGTCCGGTGTGGCCTGGGGAGCAGTACTTC,CASGPVWPGEQYF
TRBJ1-6,few,.,TRBV19,TGTGCCAGTAACGGGCAGGCGGATAATTCACCCCTCCACTTT,CASNGQADNSPLHF
TRBJ1-6,.,TRBD1,TRBV7-2,TGTGCCAGCAGCGCAGTCGGACAGGGCCTAATCCACTTT,CASSAVGQGLIHF
TRBJ2-7,.,.,TRBV20-1,TGCAGTGCTAGAAGCCCTATGTACAACGAGCAGTACTTC,CSARSPMYNEQYF
TRBJ1-2,many,TRBD1,TRBV28,TGTGCCAGCAGGCTACAGGGGTCTAACGGCTACACCTTC,CASRLQGSNGYTF
TRBJ2-3,.,TRBD2,TRBV19,TGTGCCAGTAGTATAGCCCCGGATAGCGGGGGGGCGGGTACGCAGTATTTT,CASSIAPDSGGAGTQYF
TRBJ2-5,.,TRBD2,TRBV29-1,TGCAGCGTTGAAGGCTTAGCGGGCGGGGTTCGAGAGACCCAGTACTTC,CSVEGLAGGVRETQYF
TRBJ1-2,.,.,TRBV5-1,TGCGCCAGCAGCTTGTCACAGGCTAACTATGGCTACACCTTC,CASSLSQANYGYTF
TRBJ2-7,.,TRBD1,TRBV7-6,TGTGCCAGCAGCCGTACCCGACAGGGCGGCTCCTACGAGCAGTACTTC,CASSRTRQGGSYEQYF
TRBJ1-2,once,TRBD1,TRBV2,TGTGCCAGCAGTCGACAGGGAAGGGACTATGGCTACACCTTC,CASSRQGRDYGYTF
TRBJ2-1,many,TRBD2,TRBV4-2,TGTGCCAGCAGCCAAGATTTCAGACTAGCGGGGAGTAATGAGCAGTTCTTC,CASSQDFRLAGSNEQFF
TRBJ1-2,few,.,TRBV9,TGTGCCAGCAGCTCTGGCTACACCTTC,CASSSGYTF
TRBJ1-2,.,.,TRBV6-5,TGTGCCAGCAGTGAGAGGGGGGCTCTCTATGGCTACACCTTC,CASSERGALYGYTF
TRBJ2-7,.,.,TRBV10-3,TGTGCCATCAGTGCAGACTTCGTCGGCGAGCAGTACTTC,CAISADFVGEQYF
TRBJ2-2,many,TRBD2,TRBV20-1,TGCAGTGCCAGGATGGGGGGGGAAACCGGGGAGCTGTTTTTT,CSARMGGETGELFF
TRBJ2-7,few,.,TRBV9,TGTGCCAGCAGCGTAGGGCAGGGGATAACCGACGAGCAGTACTTC,CASSVGQGITDEQYF
TRBJ2-7,many,TRBD1,TRBV7-2,TGTGCCAGCAGCTGGGACAGAGATAATTACGAGCAGTACTTC,CASSWDRDNYEQYF